The present T cell receptor beta chain was sequenced within a study of blood T cell repertoires in COVID-19. Study-wide context: Acute and convalescent COVID-19 specimens originated in the United States, Italy and Spain. T cells, B-cell-depleted T cells, or PBMCs supplied cDNA or gDNA.

In the original processing: Using reference gene primer amplification, nucleated cell counts were estimated. Measured with immunoSEQ multiplex PCR; TCRdb has only the in-frame clones, and not every one. V and J calls and clone size are those listed in that table; D and trimming were worked out from the DNA. The data hold around 150,000 clones, with about 93% observed a single time. V lost 5 bases, J lost 5 bases, and 7 bases lay in between. The CDR3 runs 12 residues. Germline V gene lookup returns CDR1 SEHNR and CDR2 FQNEAQ (reference sequence). Sequenced sample: peripheral blood. The chain carries TRBV7-9 and TRBJ2-1, with D unresolved. The sequence derives from a woman aged 45-60 years with acute or convalescent COVID-19. Here the CDR3 reads CASSPRDNEQFF. The CDR3 bases are TGTGCCAGCAGCCCCCGGGACAATGAGCAGTTCTTC.